The 21 T cell receptor beta chains presented below share a single source sample, sequenced in a study of T cell repertoires in cytomegalovirus infection. The antigens for these receptors are not known. From the reads, TCRdb called clonotypes with MiXCR, one entry per CDR3 protein. The sample includes hundreds of thousands of distinct CDR3 sequences, around a third of them seen just once. The source was cultured CD8+ T cells from PBMCs, collected from culture after CMV antigen stimulation. The source is a human donor in good health (CMV status not recorded). Some clones in this sample may be carry-over from other donors' samples.

This clonotype was seen only a few times. This chain links TRBV27 with TRBJ2-5, with D possibly TRBD2 on 6 matching bases. The CDR3 contains 15 residues. The V end was cut by 2 bases, the J end by 1 base, with 11 bases between. Germline V lookup: CDR1 MNHEY, CDR2 SMNVEV (reference sequence). CDR3 loop: CASSLASASQETQYF. The DNA of the CDR3 is TGTGCCAGCAGTTTAGCTAGCGCCAGCCAAGAGACCCAGTACTTC.

The table lists this clonotype with many counts. The rearrangement joins TRBV5-1 to TRBJ1-1; the D is unclear. The V gene lost 4 bases and the J gene lost 1 base, with 8 bases spanning the gap. CDR3 length: 13 amino acids. CDR1 is SGHRS, CDR2 YFSETQ, per germline. CDR3 amino acids: CASSNMGNTEAFF. The CDR3 bases are TGCGCCAGCAGCAATATGGGGAACACTGAAGCTTTCTTT.

The chain is built from TRBV5-4 and TRBJ1-1, with TRBD1 identical over 8 bases. Germline V gene data show CDR1 as SGHNT and CDR2 as YYREEE (reference sequence). Unmatched junction bases numbered 6, after V lost 3 bases and J lost 5 bases. This CDR3 is 14 amino acids long. The CDR3 reads CASSWTGRDTEAFF. DNA of the CDR3: TGTGCCAGCAGCTGGACAGGGAGAGATACTGAAGCTTTCTTT.

This clonotype was recorded a few times. V is TRBV10-3 and J is TRBJ2-1; maybe TRBD2 (7 bases). Trimming removed 11 bases from V and 6 bases from J, with 11 bases in between. The V gene's germline CDR1 is ENHRY and CDR2 SYGVKD. The CDR3 has 11 residues. The CDR3 DNA reads TGTGCCGTCGGGGGGCTCAATGAGCAGTTCTTC. Translation: CAVGGLNEQFF.

This clonotype was counted only a few times. The chain couples TRBV5-1 to TRBJ2-1; 7 nucleotides line up with TRBD1. Germline V gene sequence: CDR1 SGHRS, CDR2 YFSETQ. CDR3 length: 14 residues. The junction had 9 bases not matched to a gene; V was cut back by 4 bases and J by 8 bases. CDR3 DNA: TGCGCCAGCAGCAGCAATACAGGGGATGATGAGCAGTTCTTC. Translating gives CASSSNTGDDEQFF.

The rearrangement uses TRBV2 and TRBJ1-1; D is perhaps TRBD1 (6 bases). CDR1 and CDR2 from the germline V gene are SNHLY and FYNNEI. V was pared by 1 base and J by 0 bases, with 15 bases between. The CDR3 is 17 amino acids. The CDR3 nucleotides are TGTGCCAGCAGTGAAGAGGGGGTCGACCACATGAACACTGAAGCTTTCTTT. The encoded protein is CASSEEGVDHMNTEAFF.

The chain combines TRBV20-1 with TRBJ1-2; D possibly corresponds to TRBD1 (6 bases). V was cut by 2 bases and J by 3 bases, with 7 bases left in between. Per the germline V gene, CDR1 is DFQATT and CDR2 is SNEGSKA (reference sequence). The CDR3 covers 12 residues. In DNA, the CDR3 is TGCAGTGCTAGAAGGGGGGACTATGGCTACACCTTC. Its translation: CSARRGDYGYTF.

The chain links TRBV9 to TRBJ2-4, with D possibly TRBD1 on 5 matching bases. The CDR3 sequence is 16 residues long. The germline V and J ends were trimmed by 0 bases and 0 bases, with 10 bases remaining between them. Germline V CDR1 and CDR2: SGDLS, YYNGEE. CDR3 sequence reads: CASSVGQGIAKNIQYF. The CDR3 nucleotides are TGTGCCAGCAGCGTAGGTCAGGGAATAGCCAAAAACATTCAGTACTTC.

The rearrangement joins TRBV27 to TRBJ2-3; maybe TRBD1 (7 bases). The germline V gene has CDR1 MNHEY and CDR2 SMNVEV (reference sequence). V was clipped by 6 bases and J by 5 bases, with 21 bases between them. This CDR3 is 16 amino acids long. CDR3 protein: CASRNTGGQRRDTQYF. CDR3 bases: TGTGCCAGCAGAAACACCGGGGGACAGAGAAGAGATACGCAGTATTTT.

This clonotype was observed a handful of times. The gene calls are TRBV2 and TRBJ2-1, with unresolved D. The CDR3 is 16 amino acids. V lost 2 bases to trimming and J lost 0 bases, with 11 bases between them. Germline assignment: CDR1 SNHLY and CDR2 FYNNEI. CDR3 region: CASSEWTVSSYNEQFF. CDR3 sequence (DNA): TGTGCCAGCAGTGAATGGACGGTGAGCTCCTACAATGAGCAGTTCTTC.

The chain recombines TRBV23-1 with TRBJ2-1, with TRBD1 matching over 8 bases. TRBV23-1 has ORF status, its function being uncertain. CDR3 length: 19 amino acids. Trimming cost V 0 bases and J 3 bases; bases outside gene matches: 13. The CDR3 protein is CASSQSRIEPDRVYNEQFF. The DNA of the CDR3 is TGCGCCAGCAGTCAATCGCGAATCGAACCGGACAGGGTCTACAATGAGCAGTTCTTC.

J is TRBJ2-7 and V is TRBV6-1, with a possible D match to TRBD2 (6 bases). The V gene's germline CDR1 is MNHNS and CDR2 SASEGT. The CDR3 covers 15 residues. V was pared by 10 bases and J by 5 bases, with 24 bases between. The CDR3 DNA reads TGTGCCATCATACCTTCAGGGCGGGGACTTAACGAGCAGTACTTC. The encoded protein is CAIIPSGRGLNEQYF.

On this clonotype itself: A read error may explain this, as a much larger clone is one base away. As DNA, the CDR3 is TGTGCCAGCAGCATAGAGGCAGGGGTTTACAATGAGCAGTTCTTC. Its protein product is CASSIEAGVYNEQFF. This rearrangement joins TRBV7-9 to TRBJ2-1, with D possibly being TRBD1 (6 bases). This CDR3 is built from 15 residues. Looked up from germline, CDR1 is SEHNR and CDR2 is FQNEAQ (reference sequence). Trimming stripped 5 bases from V and 4 bases from J, with 15 bases between.

The chain couples TRBV19 to TRBJ1-1; D is possibly TRBD1 (5 bases). The length of the CDR3 is 15 residues. V shed 0 bases and J shed 3 bases, with 11 bases lying between them. CDR1 is LNHDA, CDR2 SQIVND, per germline (reference sequence). The CDR3 is CASSIDHQGDTEAFF. In DNA form, the CDR3 reads TGTGCCAGTAGTATAGATCACCAGGGTGACACTGAAGCTTTCTTT.

The rearrangement uses TRBV6-2 or TRBV6-3 and TRBJ2-7, with a possible D match to TRBD2 (6 bases). Deletions cut 5 bases from V and 3 bases from J, with 11 bases between. The CDR3 is 13 residues long. Germline assignment: CDR1 MNHEY and CDR2 SVGEGT. Written as DNA, the CDR3 is TGTGCCAGCAGTCGCGGGACGGTCTACGAGCAGTACGTC. Translated, it gives CASSRGTVYEQYV.

The chain links TRBV11-3 to TRBJ2-5; either TRBD1 or TRBD2 may fit D (6 bases each). This CDR3 spans 17 amino acids. Per germline, CDR1 SGHNT and CDR2 YENEEA. V was trimmed by 1 base and J by 5 bases, leaving 20 bases between them. The DNA of the CDR3 is TGTGCCAGCAGCTTAGGCCCGGGGGCGGATCCGCATGAGACCCAGTACTTC. Translation: CASSLGPGADPHETQYF.

V is TRBV12-3 or TRBV12-4 and J is TRBJ2-2, with D perhaps being TRBD1 or TRBD2 (5 bases each). V gave up 2 bases and J gave up 9 bases, with 13 bases separating them. CDR3 size: 14 residues. CDR3 nucleotide sequence: TGTGCCAGCAGTTTATCGAGGGGTTTAAGGGAGCTGTTTTTT. It yields the protein CASSLSRGLRELFF.

This clonotype showed up many times. The rearrangement uses TRBV7-9 and TRBJ2-6; 8 bases map to TRBD1. Germline assignment: CDR1 SEHNR and CDR2 FQNEAQ (reference sequence). After removal of 5 bases from V and 4 bases from J, the junction contained 7 bases not matched to a gene. This CDR3 has 16 residues. The CDR3 here is CASSLHRGVGANVLTF. The CDR3 DNA is TGTGCCAGCAGCCTACACAGGGGGGTCGGGGCCAACGTCCTGACTTTC.

This clonotype was recorded at least ten times. V gene TRBV7-2 combines with J gene TRBJ2-3; 7 bases are shared with TRBD2. Per the germline V gene, CDR1 is SGHTA and CDR2 is FQGNSA. The trim removed 1 base at V and 2 bases at J, leaving 9 bases unmatched. The CDR3 covers 17 residues. As DNA, the CDR3 is TGTGCCAGCAGCTTAGTATTGGGGCGGGGGAACACAGATACGCAGTATTTT. Amino acids: CASSLVLGRGNTDTQYF.

This chain uses TRBV27 with TRBJ1-6, with D hard to call. CDR1 is MNHEY and CDR2 is SMNVEV in the germline V gene (reference sequence). With 5 bases removed from V and 0 bases from J, the gap between germline ends came to 11 bases. This CDR3 contains 16 residues. DNA of the CDR3: TGTGCCAGCAGTAACAGCCTGAGCTCCTATAATTCACCCCTCCACTTT. Encoded protein: CASSNSLSSYNSPLHF.

The chain links TRBV7-6 to TRBJ1-3; D not resolved. Germline CDR1 and CDR2: SGHVS and FNYEAQ. Trimming removed 5 bases at V and 0 bases at J, with 8 bases between. The CDR3 is 14 amino acids. CDR3 region: CASSPAFSGNTIYF. The DNA of the CDR3 is TGTGCCAGCAGCCCAGCCTTCTCTGGAAACACCATATATTTT.